This T cell receptor beta chain was documented in a study of cytomegalovirus exposure and HLA in healthy donors (dated by TCRdb to 2015 to 2018). About the study as a whole: An earlier analysis of approximately 640 of the donors reported approximately 300 Gb of sequence data and around 120 million unique TCR beta sequences from around 200 million T cells. An earlier analysis of several hundred of the donors used high-throughput TCR beta sequencing to judge whether each TCR beta V gene segment behaved as functional or pseudogenic. The number of typed donors differed by locus: about 629-630 for A, B, C, DRB1 and DQB1; 522 for DQA1; 606 for DPA1; and about 450 for DPB1. Both class I and class II loci were covered by HLA typing, at four-digit resolution. Of the roughly 400 genotyped donors, 65% to 90% fell in the genetic ancestry cluster associated with self-reported Caucasian donors. An early release that covered about 600 HLA-typed donors contained approximately 300 gigabases of sequencing data and about 93 million unique TCR sequences. High-throughput TCR immunosequencing, statistical association of individual TCRs with disease status, and machine learning were combined to predict cytomegalovirus infection status. Rather than drawing on any new phenotypic data, the later analysis identified candidate immune exposures from TCR beta sequences and the way those sequences occurred across donors. In a later analysis, previously published TCR beta repertoires from 670 or so donors were re-analyzed and high-resolution HLA genotyping was added so that TCR occurrence patterns could be studied. Across 300 to 400 genotyped donors of the cohort, an average of approximately 200,000 unique TCR beta nucleotide sequences per donor were sequenced, and roughly 17% of those sequences were non-productive. A later genetic analysis took genome-wide SNP genotypes for about three fifths of the 666 donors and used that subset as a discovery cohort. Four to six DR-DQ haplotypes were handled as single units for association and clustering, since linkage in the cohort was strong. The study used immunosequencing to profile the T cell repertoires of hundreds of subjects and linked those repertoires to cytomegalovirus serostatus. A separate validation cohort of roughly 130 different subjects was used in addition to the roughly 700-subject first cohort. Donor age, sex, ethnicity and CMV serostatus were compiled together with the repertoire data. The study aimed to test whether cataloging public T cell receptors could reveal signatures of past pathogen exposure. All discovery cohort repertoires had been generated using a single sequencing platform. What the authors observed across the whole study: In a later analysis, several top co-occurrence clusters were reported to appear linked to parvovirus B19, influenza, CMV and Epstein-Barr virus. In a later genetic analysis, a missense DCLRE1C variant was associated with V-gene and J-gene trimming of TCR beta chains, and the association was replicated in an independent cohort. In both the original and validation cohorts, the classifier was reported to diagnose cytomegalovirus status with high specificity and sensitivity. Compared with the roughly 710-donor mean, donors in an Asian-associated ancestry cluster had fewer N-insertions in productive TCRs, according to a later genetic analysis. Roughly uniform sequencing depth across donors was assumed in presence/absence analyses, although this assumption may not hold. The cohort was sequenced for TCR beta chains only, and without alpha or paired-chain data the features that could be detected were limited. A further reported finding was that TCR beta sequences accurately predicted the HLA-A and HLA-B alleles for most subjects in the first cohort. Some IMGT-functional V segments, including TRBV6-2 and TRBV6-3, could not be distinguished by the 87-base-pair reads and were therefore excluded. HLA typing was unavailable for some donors at each locus, so association tests used only the typed subset. In a later analysis, TCR association rates were found to vary across HLA loci, with the most associated TCRs seen for DRB1 alleles and the fewest for HLA-C alleles. Linkage disequilibrium might explain the correlated functional status among segregating V segments, but an unknown experimental factor could not be excluded. The only immune exposure information available for the cohort was CMV serostatus. In an earlier analysis of approximately 590 of the donors, most TCR beta V segments appeared in productive rearrangements about 90% or about 30% of the time, broadly matching IMGT annotations. In vitro tests confirmed that a few of the cytomegalovirus-associated TCR beta chains recognize cytomegalovirus antigens. Specific HLA alleles were associated with more than 15,000 TCR beta sequences at a false discovery rate of 0.05 in a later analysis. A group of highly shared sequence variants was considered likely to be a technical artifact of the sequencing pipeline. The authors suggested that the approach could potentially be generalized to other disease states and immunological phenotypes. Most CMV-associated TCR beta chains appeared to be HLA-restricted in a later analysis, and the HLA associations seemed to be driven largely by CMV exposure. Assigning TCR associations to individual alleles was difficult when HLA alleles, especially DR and DQ, strongly co-occurred. Because counts were too low, some 17 rarely observed V segments, including chromosome 9 orphons, were left out of the earlier analysis of 587 of the donors. In a later analysis, HLA-associated TCR beta chains showed more clonal expansion and lower generation probabilities than non-associated chains that were equally common. In the study, 150 to 200 TCR beta chains were listed as associated with cytomegalovirus. While some public TCRs were present in many individuals, most TCR sequences turned up only very rarely across donors.

Library preparation employed the immunoSEQ multiplex PCR assay. For the multiplex PCR, a mixture combining 60 forward primers for TCR Vbeta segments and 13 reverse primers for TCR Jbeta segments was used. A multiplex PCR assay on genomic DNA amplified the CDR3 region of rearranged TCR beta genes. Amplified TCR beta libraries were sequenced as 87-base-pair reads on the Illumina HiSeq System. As for how the authors treated the data: In a later analysis, around 80 million unique TCR beta chains were counted across the roughly 610 repertoires, and about 10 million of these chains were shared by at least two donors. Raw reads were error-corrected and collapsed into unique sequences with a nearest-neighbor algorithm that merged closely related sequences to remove PCR and sequencing errors. Alignment of CDR3 sequences to IMGT reference sequences was used to assign V, D and J gene segments. For a sequence to be retained, a match of at least six nucleotides was required to both a V gene segment and a J gene segment. A rearrangement was called productive if the CDR3 had no stop codons and remained in frame with V and J, and every other rearrangement was called non-productive. CDR3 was defined by IMGT convention, running from the second conserved V-encoded cysteine to the conserved J-encoded phenylalanine. The earlier analysis of about 610 of the donors excluded sequences that lacked an unambiguous match to a single V gene segment. An earlier analysis of fewer than 650 of the donors classified V segments as functional when productive rearrangements were above 56.7% and as segregating when the standard deviation between donors was above 5%. A statistical classification framework was developed to diagnose cytomegalovirus status using the catalog of TCR beta chain sequences. V and J gene assignment, in a later analysis, came from comparing TCR nucleotide sequences with IMGT/GENE-DB human TR gene sequences. In a later analysis, CDR3 sequences and most-parsimonious VDJ recombination scenarios were assigned using the TCRdist pipeline. A later analysis defined each TCR beta chain by its CDR3 amino acid sequence plus V-gene family, and excluded reads lacking a unique V-gene family. As a way to deal with suspected cross-contamination and a sequencing artifact, a later analysis dropped over 550 nucleotide sequences that were highly shared and had low generation probability. In a later analysis, a clonal expansion index was calculated for each public chain from normalized within-repertoire ranks of inferred template counts. A later analysis computed generation probabilities with a VDJ recombination model fitted to out-of-frame rearrangements, and checked the results against IGoR. A later analysis scored TCR-TCR, TCR-HLA and TCR-CMV co-occurrence with hypergeometric tests, applying a repertoire-size bias correction to TCR pairs. In a later analysis, false discovery rates were estimated by permuting HLA or CMV assignments 20 times. In a later analysis, co-occurring TCRs were grouped using DBSCAN, and TCRdist sequence similarity was added for clustering within HLA-allele-positive subsets. Repertoires with fewer than 30,000 or more than 120,000 public chains, plus five repertoires with anomalous nucleotide sharing, were excluded from co-occurrence clustering. Held by TCRdb, this immuneACCESS table contains in-frame sequences only and omits some clones. Under half of the omission traces to an unresolved V gene where checked; the cause of the rest is unknown. V, J and clone size are those of that table, while D and trimming were read from the DNA. The sample has about 170,000 clones on record, 60% to 80% of them singletons. The ten largest clones add up to around 0.96% of the sample.

In total, roughly 670 healthy bone marrow donors made up the cohort. Cohort members were all nominally healthy when sampled, although unrecorded immune exposures were likely present. The donor was CMV seropositive and belonged to the group of a few hundred seropositive cohort members. Each donor provided a peripheral blood sample, and peripheral blood mononuclear cells were used for TCR beta sequencing. Genomic DNA extraction from the blood cell samples was performed with the Qiagen DNeasy Blood Extraction Kit. V lost 2 bases and J lost 6 bases; the stretch between them is 13 bases long. The CDR3 has 14 amino acids, counting the end cysteine and phenylalanine. The retained sequence is limited to the CDR3, 42 bases, with the frame set at the first base. The germline V gene gives CDR1 as MNHNS and CDR2 as SASEGT. Points on this clone: The antigen it binds to is not known. No clone much larger than this one lies a single base away; base qualities are absent.

This TCR came from a woman aged 50 to 60 in good health and CMV-seropositive. Rearrangement joined TRBV6-1 to TRBJ1-1, with the D gene not clear enough to name. Sequenced material: PBMCs. The DNA reads TGTGCCAGCAGTGAAAGTGCGGGAAGGCCTGAAGCTTTCTTT. Protein translation: CASSESAGRPEAFF.